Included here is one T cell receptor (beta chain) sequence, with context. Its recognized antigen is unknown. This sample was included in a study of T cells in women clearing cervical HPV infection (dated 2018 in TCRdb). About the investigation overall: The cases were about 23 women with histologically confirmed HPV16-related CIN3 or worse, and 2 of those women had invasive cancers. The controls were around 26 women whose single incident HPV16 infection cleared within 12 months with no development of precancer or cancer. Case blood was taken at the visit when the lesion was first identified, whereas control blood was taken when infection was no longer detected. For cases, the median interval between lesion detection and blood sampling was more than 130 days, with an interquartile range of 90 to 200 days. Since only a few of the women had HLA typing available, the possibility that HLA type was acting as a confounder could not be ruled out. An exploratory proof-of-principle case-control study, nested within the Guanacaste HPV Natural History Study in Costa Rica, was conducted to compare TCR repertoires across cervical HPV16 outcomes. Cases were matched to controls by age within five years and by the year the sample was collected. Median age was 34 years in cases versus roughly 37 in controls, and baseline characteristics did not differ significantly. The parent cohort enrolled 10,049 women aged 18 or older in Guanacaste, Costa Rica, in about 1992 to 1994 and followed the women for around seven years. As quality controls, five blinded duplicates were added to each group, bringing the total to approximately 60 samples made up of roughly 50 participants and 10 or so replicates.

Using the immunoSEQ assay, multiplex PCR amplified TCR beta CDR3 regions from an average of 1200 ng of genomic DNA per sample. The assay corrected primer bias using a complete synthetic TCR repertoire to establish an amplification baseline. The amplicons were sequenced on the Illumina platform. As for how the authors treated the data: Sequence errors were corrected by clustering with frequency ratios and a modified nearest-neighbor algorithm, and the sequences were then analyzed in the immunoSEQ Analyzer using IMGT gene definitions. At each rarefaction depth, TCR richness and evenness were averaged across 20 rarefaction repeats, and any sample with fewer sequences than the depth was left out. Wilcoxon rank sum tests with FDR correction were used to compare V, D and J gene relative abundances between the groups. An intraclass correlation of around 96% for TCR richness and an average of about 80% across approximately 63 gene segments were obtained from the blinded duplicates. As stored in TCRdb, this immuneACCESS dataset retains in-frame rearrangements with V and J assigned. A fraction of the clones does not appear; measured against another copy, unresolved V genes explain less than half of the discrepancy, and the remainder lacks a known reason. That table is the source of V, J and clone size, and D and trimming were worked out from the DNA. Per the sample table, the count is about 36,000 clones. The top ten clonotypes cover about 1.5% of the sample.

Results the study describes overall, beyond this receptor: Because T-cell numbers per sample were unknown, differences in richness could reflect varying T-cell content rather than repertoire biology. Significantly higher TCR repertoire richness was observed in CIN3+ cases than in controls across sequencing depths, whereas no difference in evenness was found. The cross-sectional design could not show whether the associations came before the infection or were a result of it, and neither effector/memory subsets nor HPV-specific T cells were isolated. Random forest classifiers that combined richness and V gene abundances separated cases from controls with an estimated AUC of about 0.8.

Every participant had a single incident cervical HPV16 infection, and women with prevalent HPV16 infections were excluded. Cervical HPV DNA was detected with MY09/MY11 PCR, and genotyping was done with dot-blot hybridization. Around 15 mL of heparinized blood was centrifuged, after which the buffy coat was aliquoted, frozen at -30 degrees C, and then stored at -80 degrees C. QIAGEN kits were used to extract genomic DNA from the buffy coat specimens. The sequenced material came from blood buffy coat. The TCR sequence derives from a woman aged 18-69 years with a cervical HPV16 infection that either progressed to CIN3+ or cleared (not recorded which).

Here the CDR3 is given as CASSLRLAGYNEQFF. CDR3 DNA (partial): TGTGCCAGCAGCTTGAGACTAGCGGGGTACAATGAG. The sequence is built from TRBV16 and TRBJ2-1; TRBD2 lines up with 11 middle nucleotides. The read gets to within 3 residues of the CDR3 end, and the germline J gene fills in the rest. Compared with germline, V lacks 5 bases and J lacks 4 bases; bases without a gene match: 4. Its CDR3 holds 15 amino acids, cysteine through phenylalanine. Only the CDR3 bases that were read are kept: 36 of them, in frame from base 1. CDR1 and CDR2 are drawn from the germline V gene: KGHSY, FQNENV.